These T cell receptor beta chains were read from a single sample in a study of blood T cell repertoires in COVID-19. Clones were sequenced by immunoSEQ multiplex PCR, and TCRdb holds only the in-frame ones, with some missing. The profile shows approximately 140,000 clones, about 80% of them singletons. Sequencing was performed on peripheral blood. These receptors were taken from a human donor in a cohort sampled during active COVID-19. The CDR3 runs from the conserved cysteine through the conserved F or W. Each record gives: J gene, clone size, D gene, V gene, CDR3 DNA, CDR3 protein. D genes are given only for firm matches. Only part of the rows carry a size: once, few, many, or a class if the clone is expanded.

>TRBJ1-1|NA|NA|TRBV19
TGTGCCAGTAGTCCACACCCAGGTTCGAACACTGAAGCTTTCTTT
CASSPHPGSNTEAFF
>TRBJ1-1|once|NA|TRBV9
TGTGCCAACCGGGATCCGAGCACTGAAGCTTTCTTT
CANRDPSTEAFF
>TRBJ1-5|NA|NA|TRBV30
TGTGCCTGGAGTGTACAATTCCCCAGGGGCAATCAGCCCCAGCATTTT
CAWSVQFPRGNQPQHF
>TRBJ2-2|NA|NA|TRBV12-5
TGTGCTAGTGGTTTTGGGTCAGATGCGGCTGGGGAGCTGTTTTTT
CASGFGSDAAGELFF
>TRBJ2-1|NA|TRBD2|TRBV5-1
TGCGCCAGCAGCTTGGCAACCGGACTAGCGGGCAATGAGCAGTTCTTC
CASSLATGLAGNEQFF
>TRBJ1-4|NA|NA|TRBV19
TGTGCCAGTAAAGATCCAGGGAGGGGAGATGAAAAACTGTTTTTT
CASKDPGRGDEKLFF
>TRBJ2-2|NA|TRBD2|TRBV18
TGTGCCAGCTCAAACCTGGGGCAGCGGGAGGCTGCCGGGGAGCTGTTTTTT
CASSNLGQREAAGELFF
>TRBJ2-5|NA|NA|TRBV5-4
TGTGCCAGCACCAAATCAGGGGTAGAGACCCAGTACTTC
CASTKSGVETQYF
>TRBJ2-1|NA|TRBD2|TRBV5-1
TGCGCCAGCAGCTCCCTTGCGGGGAGGGTGAATGAGCAGTTCTTC
CASSSLAGRVNEQFF
>TRBJ2-3|NA|NA|TRBV3-1/TRBV3-2
TGTGCCAGCAGCCAAGTTGGAGGGACCGCAGATACGCAGTATTTT
CASSQVGGTADTQYF
>TRBJ2-5|NA|TRBD1|TRBV5-4
TGTGCCAGCAGCTCGGTGACAGGGGTGGGAGAGACCCAGTACTTC
CASSSVTGVGETQYF
>TRBJ2-3|once|TRBD1|TRBV5-1
TGCGCCAGCAGCCGGTCCGGGACAGGTGACACAGATACGCAGTATTTT
CASSRSGTGDTDTQYF
>TRBJ2-1|NA|NA|TRBV4-1
TGCGCCAGCAGCCTCTCTCTAGCCTTAGTTTCCCAGCAGTTCTTC
CASSLSLALVSQQFF
>TRBJ1-2|NA|NA|TRBV18
TGTGCCAGCTCACCACTAAGACTAGAAGGCTACACCTTC
CASSPLRLEGYTF
>TRBJ1-6|NA|NA|TRBV28
TGTGCCAGCAGTTCCTCGGGGTATAATTCACCCCTCCACTTT
CASSSSGYNSPLHF
>TRBJ1-2|NA|NA|TRBV3-1/TRBV3-2
TGTGCCAGCAGCCAAGCCTCCTGGGGCAGAGATGGCTACACCTTC
CASSQASWGRDGYTF
>TRBJ2-1|NA|TRBD2|TRBV5-1
TGCGCCAGCAGCTTGGGACTAGCGTCAAATGAGCAGTTCTTC
CASSLGLASNEQFF
>TRBJ2-6|NA|NA|TRBV4-3
TGCGCCAGCAGCCAGGAGTCGGGGTGGCAGGCTGTCTCTGGGGCCAACGTCCTGACTTTC
CASSQESGWQAVSGANVLTF
>TRBJ1-2|NA|NA|TRBV29-1
TGCAGCGTTGAAGATCTAAGGGGATGGGGCTACACCTTC
CSVEDLRGWGYTF
>TRBJ2-5|NA|NA|TRBV28
TGTGCCAGCAGTTTCCCTGGACTGGGGTCGGAGACCCAGTACTTC
CASSFPGLGSETQYF
>TRBJ2-5|NA|NA|TRBV27
TGTGCCAGCAGCTGGGGGCAGTTCCAGTACTTC
CASSWGQFQYF
>TRBJ1-5|once|NA|TRBV27
TGTGCCAGCAGTTTACAGGCAGGGAATCAGCCCCAGCATTTT
CASSLQAGNQPQHF
>TRBJ2-1|NA|TRBD1|TRBV3-1/TRBV3-2
TGTGCCAGCAGCCGAGGACAGGGGACCAATGAGCAGTTCTTC
CASSRGQGTNEQFF
>TRBJ2-1|NA|NA|TRBV7-2
TGTGCCAGCAGCTTAGCCGGAGGGTGGGATTACAATGAGCAGTTCTTC
CASSLAGGWDYNEQFF
>TRBJ2-5|NA|TRBD2|TRBV3-1/TRBV3-2
TGTGCCAGCAGCGGCCTAGCGGGAGGTATCCGGAAAAGGGAGACCCAGTACTTC
CASSGLAGGIRKRETQYF
>TRBJ2-7|NA|TRBD2|TRBV5-1
TGCGCCAGCAGCACAGGGACTAGCGGGAGCTACGAGCAGTACTTC
CASSTGTSGSYEQYF
>TRBJ1-6|NA|TRBD1|TRBV27
TGTGCCAGCAGACCGACAGGGGATAATTCACCCCTCCACTTT
CASRPTGDNSPLHF
>TRBJ1-1|NA|NA|TRBV13
TGTGCCAGCAGCTTTTTATCCGCCGGACTGGCGAACACTGAAGCTTTCTTT
CASSFLSAGLANTEAFF
>TRBJ2-5|NA|TRBD1|TRBV5-6
TGTGCCAGCAGCTTTTTCGGACAGGGCTTCCAAGAGACCCAGTACTTC
CASSFFGQGFQETQYF